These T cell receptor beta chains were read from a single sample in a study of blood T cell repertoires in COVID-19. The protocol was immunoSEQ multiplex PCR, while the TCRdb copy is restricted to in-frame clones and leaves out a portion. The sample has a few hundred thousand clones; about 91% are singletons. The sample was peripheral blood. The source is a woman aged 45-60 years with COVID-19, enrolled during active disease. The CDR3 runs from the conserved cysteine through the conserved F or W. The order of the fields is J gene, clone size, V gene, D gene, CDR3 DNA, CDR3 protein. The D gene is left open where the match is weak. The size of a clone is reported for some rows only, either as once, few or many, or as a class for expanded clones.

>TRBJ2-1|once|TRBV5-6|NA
TGTGCCAGCAGCTTAGAGGGTCGGCCGTCCTACAATGAGCAGTTCTTC
CASSLEGRPSYNEQFF
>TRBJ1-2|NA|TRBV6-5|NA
TGTGCCAGCAGCTTAGGTGGAGGGGATGGCTACACCTTC
CASSLGGGDGYTF
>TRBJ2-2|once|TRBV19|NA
TGTGCCAGTAGTCTCCTGGGAGCCGGGGAGCTGTTTTTT
CASSLLGAGELFF
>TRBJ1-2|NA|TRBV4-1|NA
TGCGCCAGCAGCCCGGGGGGGTTAGCGAGGGACTATGGCTACACCTTC
CASSPGGLARDYGYTF
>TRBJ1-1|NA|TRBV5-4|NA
TGTGCCAGCAGCTTGGGATTAATTGGCGGAGCTTTCTTT
CASSLGLIGGAFF
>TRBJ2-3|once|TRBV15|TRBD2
TGTGCCACCAGCAGGAGACTAGCGGGGACGGTATTAGATACGCAGTATTTT
CATSRRLAGTVLDTQYF
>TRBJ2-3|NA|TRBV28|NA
TGTGCCAGCAGGCAGGGTTTAGATACGCAGTATTTT
CASRQGLDTQYF
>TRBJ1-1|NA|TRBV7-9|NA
TGTGCCAGCAGCTTTTTTCGGGGAATGAGCACTGAAGCTTTCTTT
CASSFFRGMSTEAFF
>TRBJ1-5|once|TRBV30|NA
TGTGCCTGGAGTGTACGGAACAGACCAAATCAGCCCCAGCATTTT
CAWSVRNRPNQPQHF
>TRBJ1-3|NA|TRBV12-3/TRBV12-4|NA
TGTGCCAGCAGCTCTTACACCACCATATATTTT
CASSSYTTIYF
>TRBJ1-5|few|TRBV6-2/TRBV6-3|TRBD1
TGTGCCAGCAGTTCGACAGGGCCCAATCAGCCCCAGCATTTT
CASSSTGPNQPQHF
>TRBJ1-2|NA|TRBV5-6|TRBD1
TGTGCCAGCAGCATTGACAGGGGCCCTAACTATGGCTACACCTTC
CASSIDRGPNYGYTF
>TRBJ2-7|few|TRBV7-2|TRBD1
TGTGCCAGCAGCCCGCACGACAGGGACTCCTACGAGCAGTACTTC
CASSPHDRDSYEQYF
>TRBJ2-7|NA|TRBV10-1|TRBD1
TGCGCCAGCAGAATCAACGGGACAGGGAATTCCGAGCAGTACTTC
CASRINGTGNSEQYF
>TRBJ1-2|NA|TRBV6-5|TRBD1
TGTGCCAGTGGGGGACAGACCTATGGCTACACCTTC
CASGGQTYGYTF
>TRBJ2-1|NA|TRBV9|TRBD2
TGTGCCAGCAGCACACTAGCGGGGGGCCCCACACACAATGAGCAGTTCTTC
CASSTLAGGPTHNEQFF
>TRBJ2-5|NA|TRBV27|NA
TGTGCCAGCAGTGTAATGATTGGCGGGGAGACCCAGTACTTC
CASSVMIGGETQYF
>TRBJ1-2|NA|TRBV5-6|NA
TGTGCCAGCAGCTTGTACAATAACTATGGCTACACCTTC
CASSLYNNYGYTF
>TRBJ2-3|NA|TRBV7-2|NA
TGTGCCAGCAGCCCCCAGACACAGATCGGAGATACGCAGTATTTT
CASSPQTQIGDTQYF
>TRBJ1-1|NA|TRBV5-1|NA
TGCGCCAGCAGCTTGGTTGAGATGAACACTGAAGCTTTCTTT
CASSLVEMNTEAFF
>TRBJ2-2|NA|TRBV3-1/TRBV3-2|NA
TGTGCCAGCCGATTCGGGACTCTGAACACCGGGGAGCTGTTTTTT
CASRFGTLNTGELFF
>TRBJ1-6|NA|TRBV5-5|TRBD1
TGTGCCAGCAGCTTACAACCCGGGACAGCGGATAATTCACCCCTCCACTTT
CASSLQPGTADNSPLHF